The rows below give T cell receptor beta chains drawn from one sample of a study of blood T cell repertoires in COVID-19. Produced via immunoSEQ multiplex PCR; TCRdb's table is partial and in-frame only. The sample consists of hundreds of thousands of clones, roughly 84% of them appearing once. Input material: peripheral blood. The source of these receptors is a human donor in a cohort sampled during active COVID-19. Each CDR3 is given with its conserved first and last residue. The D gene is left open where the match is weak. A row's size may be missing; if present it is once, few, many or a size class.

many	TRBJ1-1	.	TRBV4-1	TGCGCCAGCAGCCTGGAACCCGAGGTGAACACTGAAGCTTTCTTT	CASSLEPEVNTEAFF
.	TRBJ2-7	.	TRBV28	TGTGCCAGCAGTTTAGACCATAACAGTTACAATCCCTCCTACGAGCAGTACTTC	CASSLDHNSYNPSYEQYF
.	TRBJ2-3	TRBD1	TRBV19	TGTGCCAGTAGTACGGACAGGAGTACAGATACGCAGTATTTT	CASSTDRSTDTQYF
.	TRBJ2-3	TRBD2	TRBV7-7	TGTGCTAGCAGCCCCTTAGCGGGGGGCTTTCGTCTCACAGATACGCAGTATTTT	CASSPLAGGFRLTDTQYF
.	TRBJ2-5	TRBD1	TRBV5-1	TGCGCCAGCAGCTTTCGGACAGGGGCAGAAGAGACCCAGTACTTC	CASSFRTGAEETQYF
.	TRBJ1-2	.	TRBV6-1	TGTGCCAGCAGTGAATTTAAGGGTCGGGGTCGGGGGGCCCTTAACTATGGCTACACCTTC	CASSEFKGRGRGALNYGYTF
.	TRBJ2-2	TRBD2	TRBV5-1	TGCGCCAGCAGCTTGGCTAGCGGGGGGACCGGGGAGCTGTTTTTT	CASSLASGGTGELFF
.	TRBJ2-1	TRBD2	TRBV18	TGTGCCAGCTCCCCGGGACTAGCGGGCGTGCAGTTCTTC	CASSPGLAGVQFF
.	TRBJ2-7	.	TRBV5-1	TGCGCCAGCAGACGGGGGTACGAGCAGTACTTC	CASRRGYEQYF
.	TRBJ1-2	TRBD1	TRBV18	TGTGCCAGCTCACCGTTACCACAAATGAGCAGGGGGAACGGCTATGGCTACACCTTC	CASSPLPQMSRGNGYGYTF
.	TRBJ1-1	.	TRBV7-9	TGTGCCAGCAGCTTACATGGGGGAGGCAGCACTGAAGCTTTCTTT	CASSLHGGGSTEAFF
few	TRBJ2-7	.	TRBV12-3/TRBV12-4	TGTGCCAGCAGCCTCTTCACTAGCGAGCAGTACTTC	CASSLFTSEQYF
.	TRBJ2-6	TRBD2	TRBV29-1	TGCAGCGTCTGGACTAGCGGGAGGCAGAAAGCTGGGGCCAACGTCCTGACTTTC	CSVWTSGRQKAGANVLTF
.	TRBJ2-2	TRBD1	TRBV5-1	TGCGCCAGCAGCCCCCGGACAGGGGAGTCCGGGGAGCTGTTTTTT	CASSPRTGESGELFF
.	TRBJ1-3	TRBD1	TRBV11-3	TGTGCCAGCAGCCCCGGACAGGGGCCCGGAAACACCATATATTTT	CASSPGQGPGNTIYF
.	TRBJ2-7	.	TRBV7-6	TGTGCCAGCAGCTTGCGATATCTCCCAGGGCAGCTCGACGAGCAGTACTTC	CASSLRYLPGQLDEQYF
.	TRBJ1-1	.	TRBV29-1	TGCAGCGTATCTAGGACAGACACTGAAGCTTTCTTT	CSVSRTDTEAFF
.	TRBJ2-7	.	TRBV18	TGTGCCAGCTCACCTCCGACAGCCAACCGGCGGCAGTACTTC	CASSPPTANRRQYF
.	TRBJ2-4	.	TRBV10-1	TGCGCCAGCAGTGAGGAGGGAGCCAAAAACATTCAGTACTTC	CASSEEGAKNIQYF
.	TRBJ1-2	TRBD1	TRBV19	TGTGCCAGTAATTTTCTCAACAGGGGTCCCAAGGGGAATTATGGCTACACCTTC	CASNFLNRGPKGNYGYTF
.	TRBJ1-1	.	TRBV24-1	TGTGCCACCAGGGGGCAGGAAGCTTTCTTT	CATRGQEAFF
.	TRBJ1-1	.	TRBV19	TGTGCCAGTAGAAAGAGTGCAGGGATAGGCACTGAAGCTTTCTTT	CASRKSAGIGTEAFF
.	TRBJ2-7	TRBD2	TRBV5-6	TGTGCCAGCAGCTTGTCCTACAGGCGAACCGGGACTAGCGCCTACGAGCAGTACTTC	CASSLSYRRTGTSAYEQYF
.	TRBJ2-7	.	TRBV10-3	TGTGCCATCAGTGAAACCAGGGATATCTCCTACGAGCAGTACTTC	CAISETRDISYEQYF
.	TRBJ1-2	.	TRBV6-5	TGTGCCAGCAGGCCCCTCGGGGGGACCTATGGCTACACCTTC	CASRPLGGTYGYTF
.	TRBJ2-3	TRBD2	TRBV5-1	TGCGCCAGCAGCTTCGGCTTAGCGGGAGGGCTAACAGATACGCAGTATTTT	CASSFGLAGGLTDTQYF
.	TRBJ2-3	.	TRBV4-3	TGCGCCAGCAGCCAAGAAGGGGTTGGGACAGATACGCAGTATTTT	CASSQEGVGTDTQYF
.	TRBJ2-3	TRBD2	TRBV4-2	TGTGCCAGCAGCCAGGGGACTAGCGGGGGGGCCGGGTTAGATACGCAGTATTTT	CASSQGTSGGAGLDTQYF
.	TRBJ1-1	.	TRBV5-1	TGCGCCAGCAGCCAAACAGGGTCTGGCACTGAAGCTTTCTTT	CASSQTGSGTEAFF
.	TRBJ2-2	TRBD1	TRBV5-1	TGCGCCAGCAGCTGGGGACAGGGGACCGGGGAGCTGTTTTTT	CASSWGQGTGELFF
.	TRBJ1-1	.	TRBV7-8	TGTGCCAGCAGCTCCCATCAGAGACAGTTGAACACTGAAGCTTTCTTT	CASSSHQRQLNTEAFF
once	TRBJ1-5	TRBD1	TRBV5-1	TGCGCCAGCCCCGAGACAGGGGATGTAAATCAGCCCCAGCATTTT	CASPETGDVNQPQHF
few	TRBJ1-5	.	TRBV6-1	TGTGCCAGCAGTGAATATTTAAATAGCAATCAGCCCCAGCATTTT	CASSEYLNSNQPQHF
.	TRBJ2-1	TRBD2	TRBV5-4	TGTGCCAGCAGCCCTAGCGGGGGGGCTTACAATGAGCAGTTCTTC	CASSPSGGAYNEQFF
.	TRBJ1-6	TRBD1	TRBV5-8	TGTGCCAGCAGCTTGACCGGGACAGGATCCTATAATTCACCCCTCCACTTT	CASSLTGTGSYNSPLHF
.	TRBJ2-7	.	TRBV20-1	TGCAGTGCTAGTTGGGGGGGCAGGGGTTACGAGCAGTACTTC	CSASWGGRGYEQYF
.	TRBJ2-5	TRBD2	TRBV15	TGTGCCACCAGCAGAGACGCGGGGAGGGAAGAGACCCAGTACTTC	CATSRDAGREETQYF
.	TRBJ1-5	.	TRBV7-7	TGTGCTAGCAGCTTAGGACAGAATCAGCCCCAGCATTTT	CASSLGQNQPQHF
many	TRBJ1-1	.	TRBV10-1	TGCGCCAGCAGTGCCCTGGGGAGGGGAACTGAAGCTTTCTTT	CASSALGRGTEAFF
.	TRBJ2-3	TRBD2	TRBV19	TGTGCCAGTAGTATACTAGCGGGATTCAGAGATACGCAGTATTTT	CASSILAGFRDTQYF
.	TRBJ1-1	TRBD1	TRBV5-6	TGTGCCAGCAGCTTGAATGAGGACAGGGTGATCCCTGAAGCTTTCTTT	CASSLNEDRVIPEAFF
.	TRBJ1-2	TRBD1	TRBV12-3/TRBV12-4	TGTGCCAGCAGTATGACAGGGGAAGCTGGCTACACCTTC	CASSMTGEAGYTF